What follows is one T cell receptor (beta chain) and its context. Measured with immunoSEQ multiplex PCR; TCRdb has only the in-frame clones, and not every one. The sample carries under 200,000 clones, roughly 82% recorded once. There are 15 residues in the CDR3. Germline CDR1 reads MDHEN; CDR2 reads SYDVKM. The junction had 7 bases not matched to a gene; V was cut back by 5 bases and J by 6 bases. This sample is drawn from a study of blood T cell repertoires in COVID-19. Overall study context: Collection of acute and convalescent COVID-19 samples took place in the United States, Italy and Spain.

This receptor was identified in a woman aged 60-75 years with COVID-19, enrolled during active disease. The sample comprised peripheral blood. The rearrangement joins TRBV28 to TRBJ1-3; 10 bases fit TRBD1. CDR3 region: CASSHGQGVENTIYF. The DNA for the CDR3 is TGTGCCAGCAGTCATGGACAGGGGGTGGAAAACACCATATATTTT. Based on the CDR3 plus reference TRBV28 and TRBJ1-3, the full variable domain is DVKVTQSSRYLVKRTGEKVFLECVQDMDHENMFWYRQDPGLGLRLIYFSYDVKMKEKGDIPEGYSVSREKKERFSLILESASTNQTSMYLCASSHGQGVENTIYFGEGSWLTVV.